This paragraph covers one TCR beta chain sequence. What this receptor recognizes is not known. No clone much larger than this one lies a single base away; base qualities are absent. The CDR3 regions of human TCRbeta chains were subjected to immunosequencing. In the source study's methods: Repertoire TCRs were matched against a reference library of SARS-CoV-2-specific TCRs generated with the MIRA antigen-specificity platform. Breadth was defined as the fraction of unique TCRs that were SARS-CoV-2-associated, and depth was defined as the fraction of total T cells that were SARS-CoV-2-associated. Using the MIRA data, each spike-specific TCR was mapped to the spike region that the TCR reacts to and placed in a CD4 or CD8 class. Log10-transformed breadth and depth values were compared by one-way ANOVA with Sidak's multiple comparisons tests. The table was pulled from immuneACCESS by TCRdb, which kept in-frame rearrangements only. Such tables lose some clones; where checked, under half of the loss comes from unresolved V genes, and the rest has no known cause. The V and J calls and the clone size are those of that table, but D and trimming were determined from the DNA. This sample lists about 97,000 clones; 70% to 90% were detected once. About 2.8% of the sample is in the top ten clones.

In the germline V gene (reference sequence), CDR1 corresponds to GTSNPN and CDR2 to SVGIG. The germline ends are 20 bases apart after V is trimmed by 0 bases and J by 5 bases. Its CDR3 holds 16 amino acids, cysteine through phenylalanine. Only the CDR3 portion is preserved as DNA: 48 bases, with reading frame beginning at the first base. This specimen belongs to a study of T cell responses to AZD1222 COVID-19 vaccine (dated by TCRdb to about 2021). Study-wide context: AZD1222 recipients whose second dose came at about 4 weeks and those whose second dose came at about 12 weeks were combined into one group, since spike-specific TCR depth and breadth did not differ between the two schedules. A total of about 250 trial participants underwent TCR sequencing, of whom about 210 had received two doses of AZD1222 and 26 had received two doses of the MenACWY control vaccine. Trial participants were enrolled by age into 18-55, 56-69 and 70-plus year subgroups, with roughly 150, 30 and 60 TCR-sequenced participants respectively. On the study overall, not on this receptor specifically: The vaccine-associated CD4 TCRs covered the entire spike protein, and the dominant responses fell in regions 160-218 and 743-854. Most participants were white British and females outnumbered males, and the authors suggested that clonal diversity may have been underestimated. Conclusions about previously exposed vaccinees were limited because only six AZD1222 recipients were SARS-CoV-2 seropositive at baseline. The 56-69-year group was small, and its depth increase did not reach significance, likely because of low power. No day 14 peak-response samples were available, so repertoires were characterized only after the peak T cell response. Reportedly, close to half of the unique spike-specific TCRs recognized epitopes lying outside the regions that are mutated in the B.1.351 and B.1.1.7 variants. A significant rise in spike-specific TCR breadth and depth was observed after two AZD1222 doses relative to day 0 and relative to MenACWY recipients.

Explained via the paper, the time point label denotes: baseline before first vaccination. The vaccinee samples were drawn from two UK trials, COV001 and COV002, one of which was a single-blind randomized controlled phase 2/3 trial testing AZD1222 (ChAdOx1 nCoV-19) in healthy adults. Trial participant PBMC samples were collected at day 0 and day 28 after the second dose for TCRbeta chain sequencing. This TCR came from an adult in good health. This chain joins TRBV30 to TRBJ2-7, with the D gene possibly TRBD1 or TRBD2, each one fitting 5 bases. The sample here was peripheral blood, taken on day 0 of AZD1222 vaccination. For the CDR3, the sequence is CAWSVPKGRVDHEQYF. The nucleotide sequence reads TGTGCCTGGAGTGTACCGAAGGGGAGAGTAGATCACGAGCAGTACTTC.